The 15 T cell receptor beta chains in this list originate from one sample, sequenced in a study of blood T cell repertoires in COVID-19. The assay was immunoSEQ multiplex PCR, and TCRdb's table has in-frame clones only and misses some. Seen here are 350,000 to 450,000 clones, 75% to 90% observed once, and the top ten hold approximately 3.6%. Material: peripheral blood. Every receptor here comes from a young woman with acute or convalescent COVID-19.

The V call is TRBV19, the J call TRBJ1-5; tentative D call: TRBD1 (5 bases). V gave up 3 bases and J gave up 4 bases, with 7 bases separating them. Germline V gene sequence: CDR1 LNHDA, CDR2 SQIVND (reference sequence). The CDR3 is 13 amino acids. The CDR3 nucleotides are TGTGCCAGTAGTATGGGGGGGAATCAGCCCCAGCATTTT. This encodes CASSMGGNQPQHF.

At least ten counts were recorded for this clone. The chain has TRBV24-1 and TRBJ2-2, with D uncertain. Germline-derived CDR1 and CDR2 are KGHDR and SFDVKD. V was pared by 5 bases and J by 0 bases, with 6 bases between. This CDR3 is 14 amino acids long. CDR3 region: CATSAPTNTGELFF. The CDR3, as DNA: TGTGCCACCAGTGCCCCTACGAACACCGGGGAGCTGTTTTTT.

The J gene is TRBJ2-7, the V gene TRBV19, with D unclear. Trimming removed 4 bases from V and 0 bases from J, with 16 bases in between. This CDR3 contains 16 residues. Germline-derived CDR1 and CDR2 are LNHDA and SQIVND (reference sequence). CDR3 residues: CASSRNGKASSYEQYF. DNA of the CDR3: TGTGCCAGTAGTAGAAATGGCAAAGCGAGCTCCTACGAGCAGTACTTC.

J is TRBJ1-3 and V is TRBV6-5; D is perhaps TRBD1 (6 bases). CDR3 length: 15 residues. Germline loops: CDR1 MNHEY, CDR2 SVGAGI. The germline V and J ends were trimmed by 5 bases and 1 base, with 12 bases remaining between them. The CDR3 sequence is CASSQGWGSGNTIYF. As DNA, the CDR3 is TGTGCCAGCAGTCAGGGGTGGGGGTCTGGAAACACCATATATTTT.

CDR3 nucleotide sequence: TGTGCCAGCAGCGCGACAGGGCGGAACGAGCAGTACTTC. Translation: CASSATGRNEQYF. J is TRBJ2-7 and V is TRBV13; 7 bases are a match to TRBD1. The ends lost 5 bases at V and 5 bases at J; junction bases unmatched: 6. CDR1 and CDR2 from the germline V gene are PRHDT and FYEKMQ (reference sequence). There are 13 residues in the CDR3. Full variable domain (outside the CDR3, taken from reference TRBV13 and TRBJ2-7): AAGVIQSPRHLIKEKRETATLKCYPIPRHDTVYWYQQGPGQDPQFLISFYEKMQSDKGSIPDRFSAQQFSDYHSELNMSSLELGDSALYFCASSATGRNEQYFGPGTRLTVT.

V is TRBV28 and J is TRBJ2-1; a weak D match, TRBD1 (5 bases). Germline V gene data show CDR1 as MDHEN and CDR2 as SYDVKM. The CDR3 extends over 13 amino acids. The CDR3 DNA sequence: TGTGTCGCTGGCCAGGGCGACGTCGATGAGCAGTTCTTC. Protein: CVAGQGDVDEQFF. The full variable domain, completed using reference TRBV28 and TRBJ2-1, is DVKVTQSSRYLVKRTGEKVFLECVQDMDHENMFWYRQDPGLGLRLIYFSYDVKMKEKGDIPEGYSVSREKKERFSLILESASTNQTSMYLCVAGQGDVDEQFFGPGTRLTVL.

V and J are TRBV28 and TRBJ2-1, with TRBD2 identical over 8 bases. Germline V CDR1 and CDR2: MDHEN, SYDVKM. The CDR3 covers 16 residues. Germline trimming cut 4 bases from V and 6 bases from J; bases unmatched to any gene: 11. The CDR3 sequence: CASSSPGTRRVNEQFF. CDR3 DNA: TGTGCCAGCAGTTCCCCCGGGACTAGACGGGTCAATGAGCAGTTCTTC. The full variable domain, its missing parts supplied by reference TRBV28 and TRBJ2-1, is DVKVTQSSRYLVKRTGEKVFLECVQDMDHENMFWYRQDPGLGLRLIYFSYDVKMKEKGDIPEGYSVSREKKERFSLILESASTNQTSMYLCASSSPGTRRVNEQFFGPGTRLTVL.

V and J are TRBV27 and TRBJ2-7; 8 bases line up with TRBD1. Germline V gives CDR1 MNHEY, CDR2 SMNVEV (reference sequence). The ends lost 8 bases at V and 3 bases at J; junction bases unmatched: 6. The CDR3 spans 13 residues. The CDR3 DNA reads TGTGCCAGCGCCTTCACAGGGGGCTACGAGCAGTACTTC. Its protein product is CASAFTGGYEQYF.

This sequence joins TRBV27 and TRBJ2-7; D might be TRBD2 (6 bases). The CDR3 runs 15 residues. The V end was cut by 6 bases, the J end by 1 base, with 16 bases between. CDR1 is MNHEY, CDR2 SMNVEV, per germline (reference sequence). The CDR3 sequence: CASRPGTGVSYEQYF. The CDR3 nucleotides read TGTGCCAGCAGACCCGGGACGGGGGTTTCCTACGAGCAGTACTTC.

This clone was picked up one time. This chain uses TRBV9 with TRBJ2-1; unclear D gene. Germline CDR1 SGDLS, CDR2 YYNGEE. The CDR3 is made up of 17 amino acids. V dropped 0 bases and J dropped 2 bases, with 15 bases sitting between them. The CDR3 sequence: CASSVEEFYSAYNEQFF. CDR3 DNA sequence: TGTGCCAGCAGCGTAGAGGAGTTTTATAGTGCCTACAATGAGCAGTTCTTC.

The chain uses TRBV2 and TRBJ2-7; 8 bases are shared with TRBD1. V dropped 6 bases and J dropped 7; count of bases not matched to a gene: 8. The CDR3 has 13 residues. Germline values: CDR1 SNHLY, CDR2 FYNNEI. This chain's CDR3 is CASRTGQGWEQYF. In DNA form, the CDR3 reads TGTGCCAGCAGGACCGGACAGGGATGGGAGCAGTACTTC.

The V gene is TRBV6-6, the J gene TRBJ2-5; 7 bases map to TRBD1. The CDR3 extends over 13 amino acids. The ends lost 6 bases at V and 5 bases at J; junction bases unmatched: 6. CDR1 is MNHNY, CDR2 SVGAGI, per germline (reference sequence). CDR3 in amino acids: CASRTYRGETQYF. CDR3 bases: TGTGCCAGCAGAACCTACAGGGGTGAGACCCAGTACTTC.

The V call is TRBV19, the J call TRBJ2-1; D is possibly TRBD2 (7 bases). Trimming left V 7 bases short and J 0 bases short, with 16 bases between. In germline, CDR1 is LNHDA, CDR2 SQIVND (reference sequence). This CDR3 contains 16 residues. CDR3 nucleotides: TGTGCCAGTACCCCCCGGGGGGCAGACTCCTACAATGAGCAGTTCTTC. It is translated as CASTPRGADSYNEQFF.

The rearrangement links TRBV9 to TRBJ2-3; 9 bases agree with TRBD2. The CDR3 spans 15 residues. Germline V gene sequence: CDR1 SGDLS, CDR2 YYNGEE. The V and J ends lost 9 bases and 5 bases, in that order; junction bases with no gene match: 13. This chain's CDR3 is CATYKAGGGVDTQYF. CDR3 DNA: TGTGCCACCTACAAGGCGGGAGGGGGAGTAGATACGCAGTATTTT.

The gene calls are TRBV6-5 and TRBJ1-1, with 7 nucleotides matching TRBD1. Germline CDR1 reads MNHEY; CDR2 reads SVGAGI. Trimming took 2 bases from V and 2 from J; bases not matched to a gene: 8. The CDR3 covers 16 residues. The CDR3: CASSYKTTGINTEAFF. The CDR3 region has the DNA TGTGCCAGCAGTTACAAAACGACAGGGATTAACACTGAAGCTTTCTTT.